The clone carrying this T cell receptor beta chain was detected only a few times. The sample originates from a study of blood T cell repertoires in COVID-19. The overall study: The study drew acute and convalescent COVID-19 samples from the United States, Italy and Spain. T cells, B-cell-depleted T cells, or PBMCs provided the cDNA or gDNA that served as material.

TCRdb's copy holds only in-frame clones and misses some; the assay was immunoSEQ multiplex PCR. The sample includes approximately 300,000 clones, approximately 89% of them seen just once. V shed 8 bases and J shed 7 bases, with 21 bases lying between them. Germline values: CDR1 LNHDA, CDR2 SQIVND (reference sequence). There are 16 residues in the CDR3. Clinical history reported by participants formed the basis on which cohorts were assigned. Before being deemed recovered, Cohort 3 donors had two negative PCRs, clearance, or symptom resolution. The TCR comes from a woman younger than 45 who had recovered from COVID-19. Material: PBMCs or T cells enriched from blood (not recorded which). The rearrangement links TRBV19 to TRBJ1-6; D ambiguous. The CDR3 spells CASRVLRALGNSPLHF. As DNA, the CDR3 is TGTGCCAGTCGGGTGTTAAGAGCTCTCGGGAATTCACCCCTCCACTTT.